This T cell receptor beta chain was identified in a study of cytomegalovirus exposure and HLA in healthy donors. The PCR contained 60 Vbeta and 13 Jbeta primers. Sequencing was performed with immunoSEQ multiplex PCR; in TCRdb, only in-frame clones are kept and a portion is missing. The sample records about 200,000 clones, roughly four fifths being singletons. Study-wide results and caveats: Later, an analysis found that common viral pathogens appeared to be linked with several of the most significant clusters. Excluded were some V segments that proved indistinguishable, including TRBV6-2 and TRBV6-3.

The germline CDR1 and CDR2 sequences are SNHLY and FYNNEI. This CDR3 spans 13 amino acids. V gave up 6 bases and J gave up 0 bases, with 8 bases separating them. Comment on this clone: Antigen: not known.

V usage is TRBV2 and J usage is TRBJ1-2; D not resolved. The sample comprised PBMCs. This TCR was sampled from a woman between 40 and 50 years old in good health and CMV-seronegative. As DNA, the CDR3 is TGTGCCAGCAGAAGAGGTTCTAACTATGGCTACACCTTC. It yields the protein CASRRGSNYGYTF.